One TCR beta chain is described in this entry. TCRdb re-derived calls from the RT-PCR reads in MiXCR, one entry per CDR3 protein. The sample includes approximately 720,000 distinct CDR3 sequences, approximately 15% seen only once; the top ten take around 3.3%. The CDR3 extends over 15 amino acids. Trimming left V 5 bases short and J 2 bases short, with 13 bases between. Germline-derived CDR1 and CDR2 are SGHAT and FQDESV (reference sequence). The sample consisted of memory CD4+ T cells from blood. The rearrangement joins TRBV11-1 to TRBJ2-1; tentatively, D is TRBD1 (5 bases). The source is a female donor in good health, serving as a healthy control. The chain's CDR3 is CASSLQRGAYNEQFF. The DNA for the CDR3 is TGTGCCAGCAGCCTTCAAAGGGGTGCCTACAATGAGCAGTTCTTC.